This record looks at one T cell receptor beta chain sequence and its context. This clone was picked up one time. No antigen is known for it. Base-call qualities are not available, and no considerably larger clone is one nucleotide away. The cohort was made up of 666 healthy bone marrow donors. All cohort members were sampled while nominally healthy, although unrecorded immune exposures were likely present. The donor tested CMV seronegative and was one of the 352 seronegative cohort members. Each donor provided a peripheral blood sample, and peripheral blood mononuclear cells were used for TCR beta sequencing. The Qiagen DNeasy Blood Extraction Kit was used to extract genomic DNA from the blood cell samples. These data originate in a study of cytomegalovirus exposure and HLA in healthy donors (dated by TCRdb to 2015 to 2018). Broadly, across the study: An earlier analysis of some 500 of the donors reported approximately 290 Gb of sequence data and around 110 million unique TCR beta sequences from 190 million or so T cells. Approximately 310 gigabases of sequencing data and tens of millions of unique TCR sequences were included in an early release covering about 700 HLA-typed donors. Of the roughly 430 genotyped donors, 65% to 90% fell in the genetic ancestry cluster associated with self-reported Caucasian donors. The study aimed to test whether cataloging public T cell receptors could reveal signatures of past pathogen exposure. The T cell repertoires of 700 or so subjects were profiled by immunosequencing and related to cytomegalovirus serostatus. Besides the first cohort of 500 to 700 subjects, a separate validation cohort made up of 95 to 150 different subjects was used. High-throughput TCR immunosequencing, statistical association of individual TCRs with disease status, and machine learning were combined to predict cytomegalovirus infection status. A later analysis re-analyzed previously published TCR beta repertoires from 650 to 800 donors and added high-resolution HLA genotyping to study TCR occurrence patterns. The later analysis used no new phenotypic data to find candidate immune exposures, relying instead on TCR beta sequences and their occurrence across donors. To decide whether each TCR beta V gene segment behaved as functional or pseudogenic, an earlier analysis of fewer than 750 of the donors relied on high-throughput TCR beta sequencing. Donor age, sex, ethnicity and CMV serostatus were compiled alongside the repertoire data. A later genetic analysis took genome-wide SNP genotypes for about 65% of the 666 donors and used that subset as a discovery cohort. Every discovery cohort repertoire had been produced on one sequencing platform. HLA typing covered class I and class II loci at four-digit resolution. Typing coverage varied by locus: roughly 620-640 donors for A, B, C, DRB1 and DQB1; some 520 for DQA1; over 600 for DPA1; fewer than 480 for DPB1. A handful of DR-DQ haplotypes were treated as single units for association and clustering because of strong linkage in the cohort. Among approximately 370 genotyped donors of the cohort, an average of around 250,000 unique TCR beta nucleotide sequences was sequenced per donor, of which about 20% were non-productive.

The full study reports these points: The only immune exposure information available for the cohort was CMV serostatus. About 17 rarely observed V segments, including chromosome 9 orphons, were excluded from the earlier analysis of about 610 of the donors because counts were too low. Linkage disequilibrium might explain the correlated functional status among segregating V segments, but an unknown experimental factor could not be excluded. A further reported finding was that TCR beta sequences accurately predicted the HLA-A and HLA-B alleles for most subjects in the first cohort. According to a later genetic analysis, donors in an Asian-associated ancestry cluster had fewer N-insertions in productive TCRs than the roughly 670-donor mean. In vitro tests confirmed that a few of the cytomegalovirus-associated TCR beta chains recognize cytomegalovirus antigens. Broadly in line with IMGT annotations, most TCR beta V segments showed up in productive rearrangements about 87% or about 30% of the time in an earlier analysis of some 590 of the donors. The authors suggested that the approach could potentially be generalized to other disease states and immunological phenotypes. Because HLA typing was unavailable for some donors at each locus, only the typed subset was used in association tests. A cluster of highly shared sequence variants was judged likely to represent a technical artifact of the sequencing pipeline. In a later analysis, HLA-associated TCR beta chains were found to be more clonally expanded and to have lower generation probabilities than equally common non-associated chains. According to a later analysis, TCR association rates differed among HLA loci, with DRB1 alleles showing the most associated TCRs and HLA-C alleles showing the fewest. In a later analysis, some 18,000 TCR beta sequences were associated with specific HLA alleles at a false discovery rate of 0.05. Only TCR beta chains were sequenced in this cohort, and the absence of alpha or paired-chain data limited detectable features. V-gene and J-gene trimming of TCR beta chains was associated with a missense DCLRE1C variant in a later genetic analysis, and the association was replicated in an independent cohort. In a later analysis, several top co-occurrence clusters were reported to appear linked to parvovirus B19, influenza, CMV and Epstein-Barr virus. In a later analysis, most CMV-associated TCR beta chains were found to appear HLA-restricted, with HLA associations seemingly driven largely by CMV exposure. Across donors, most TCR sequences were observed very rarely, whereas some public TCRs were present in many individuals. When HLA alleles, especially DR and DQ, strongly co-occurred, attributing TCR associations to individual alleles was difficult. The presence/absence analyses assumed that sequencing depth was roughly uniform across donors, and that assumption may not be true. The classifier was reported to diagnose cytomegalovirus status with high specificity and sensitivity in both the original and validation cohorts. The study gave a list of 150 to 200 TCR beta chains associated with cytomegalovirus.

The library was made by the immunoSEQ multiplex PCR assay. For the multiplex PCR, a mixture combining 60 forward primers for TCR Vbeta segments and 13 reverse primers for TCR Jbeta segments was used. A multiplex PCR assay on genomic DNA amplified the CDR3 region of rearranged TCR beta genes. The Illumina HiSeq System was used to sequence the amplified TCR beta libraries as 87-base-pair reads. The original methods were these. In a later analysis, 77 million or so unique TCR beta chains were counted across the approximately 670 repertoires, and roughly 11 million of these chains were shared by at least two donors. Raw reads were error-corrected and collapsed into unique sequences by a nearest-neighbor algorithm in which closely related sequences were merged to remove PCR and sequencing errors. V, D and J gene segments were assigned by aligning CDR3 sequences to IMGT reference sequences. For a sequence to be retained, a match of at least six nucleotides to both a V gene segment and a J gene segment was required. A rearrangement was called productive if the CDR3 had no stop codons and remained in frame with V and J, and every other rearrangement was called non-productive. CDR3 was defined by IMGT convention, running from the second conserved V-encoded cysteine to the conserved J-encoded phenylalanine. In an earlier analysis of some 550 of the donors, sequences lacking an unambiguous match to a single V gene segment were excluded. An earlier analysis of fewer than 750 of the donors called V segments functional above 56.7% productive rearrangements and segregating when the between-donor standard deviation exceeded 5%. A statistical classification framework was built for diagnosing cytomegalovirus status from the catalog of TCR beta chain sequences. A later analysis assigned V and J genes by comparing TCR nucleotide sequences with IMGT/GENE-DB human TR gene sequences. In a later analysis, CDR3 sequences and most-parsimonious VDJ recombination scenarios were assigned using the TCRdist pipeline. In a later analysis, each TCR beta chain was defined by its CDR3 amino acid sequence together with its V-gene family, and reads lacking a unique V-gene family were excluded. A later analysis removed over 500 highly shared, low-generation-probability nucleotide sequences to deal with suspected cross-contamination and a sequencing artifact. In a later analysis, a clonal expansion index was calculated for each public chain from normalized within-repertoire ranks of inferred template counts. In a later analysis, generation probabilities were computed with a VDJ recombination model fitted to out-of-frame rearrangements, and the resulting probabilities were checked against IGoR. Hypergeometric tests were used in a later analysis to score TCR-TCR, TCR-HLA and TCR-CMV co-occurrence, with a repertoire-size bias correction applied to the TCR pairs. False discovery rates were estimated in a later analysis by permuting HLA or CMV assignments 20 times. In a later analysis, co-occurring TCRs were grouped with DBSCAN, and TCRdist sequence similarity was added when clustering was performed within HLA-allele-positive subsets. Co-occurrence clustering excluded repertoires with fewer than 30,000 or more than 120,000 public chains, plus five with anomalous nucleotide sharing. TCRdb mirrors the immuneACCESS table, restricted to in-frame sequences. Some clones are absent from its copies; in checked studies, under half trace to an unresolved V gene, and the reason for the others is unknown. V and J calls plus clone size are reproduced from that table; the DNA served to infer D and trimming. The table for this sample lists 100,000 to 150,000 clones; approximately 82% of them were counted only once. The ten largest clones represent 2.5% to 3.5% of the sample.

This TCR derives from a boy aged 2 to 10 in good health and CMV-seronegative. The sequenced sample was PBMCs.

CDR3 reads: CSAGTGPNTEAFF. The DNA reads as follows: TGCAGCGCTGGGACAGGGCCTAACACTGAAGCTTTCTTT. The chain joins TRBV29-1 to TRBJ1-1; 9 middle bases align to TRBD1. The germline V gene provides CDR1 SQVTM and CDR2 ANQGSEA. At the junction V is shortened by 7 bases and J by 2 bases; bases outside the gene matches: 5. The CDR3, from cysteine to phenylalanine, totals 13 residues. Only the CDR3 DNA is retained, 39 bases long and in frame from the first base.